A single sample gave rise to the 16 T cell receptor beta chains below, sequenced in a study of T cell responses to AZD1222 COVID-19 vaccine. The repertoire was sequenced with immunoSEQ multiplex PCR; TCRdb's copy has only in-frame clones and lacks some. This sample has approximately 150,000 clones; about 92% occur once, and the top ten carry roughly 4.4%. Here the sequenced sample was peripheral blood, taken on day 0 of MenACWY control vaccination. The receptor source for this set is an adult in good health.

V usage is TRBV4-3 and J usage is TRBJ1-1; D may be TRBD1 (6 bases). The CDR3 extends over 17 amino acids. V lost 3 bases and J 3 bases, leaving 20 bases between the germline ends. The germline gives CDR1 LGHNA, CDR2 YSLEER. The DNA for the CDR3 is TGCGCCAGCAGCCAGGTACATTACAGGGACATCGACACTGAAGCTTTCTTT. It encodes CASSQVHYRDIDTEAFF.

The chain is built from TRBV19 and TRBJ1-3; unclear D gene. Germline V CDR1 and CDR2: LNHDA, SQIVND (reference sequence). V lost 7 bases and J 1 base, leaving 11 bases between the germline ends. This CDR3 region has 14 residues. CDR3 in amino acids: CASTPGISGNTIYF. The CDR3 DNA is TGTGCCAGTACGCCGGGCATTTCTGGAAACACCATATATTTT.

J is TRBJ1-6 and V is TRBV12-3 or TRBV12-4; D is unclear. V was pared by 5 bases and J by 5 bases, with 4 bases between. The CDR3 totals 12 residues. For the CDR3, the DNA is TGTGCCAGCAGTGTTAATAATTCACCCCTCCACTTT. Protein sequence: CASSVNNSPLHF.

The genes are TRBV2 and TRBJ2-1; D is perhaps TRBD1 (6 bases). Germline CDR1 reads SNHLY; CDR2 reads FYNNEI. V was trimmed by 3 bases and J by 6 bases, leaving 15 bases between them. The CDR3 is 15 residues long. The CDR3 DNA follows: TGTGCCAGCAGTGATGGAGCAGGGGACCGCAATGAGCAGTTCTTC. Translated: CASSDGAGDRNEQFF. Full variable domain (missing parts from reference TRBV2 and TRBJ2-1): EPEVTQTPSHQVTQMGQEVILRCVPISNHLYFYWYRQILGQKVEFLVSFYNNEISEKSEIFDDQFSVERPDGSNFTLKIRSTKLEDSAMYFCASSDGAGDRNEQFFGPGTRLTVL.

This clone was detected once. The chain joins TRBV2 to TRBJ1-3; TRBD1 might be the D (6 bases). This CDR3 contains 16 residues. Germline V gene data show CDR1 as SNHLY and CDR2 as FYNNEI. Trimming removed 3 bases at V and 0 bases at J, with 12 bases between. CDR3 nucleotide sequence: TGTGCCAGCAGTGATCGGCGGACAGCCTCTGGAAACACCATATATTTT. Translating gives CASSDRRTASGNTIYF. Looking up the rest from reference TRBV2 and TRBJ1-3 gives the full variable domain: EPEVTQTPSHQVTQMGQEVILRCVPISNHLYFYWYRQILGQKVEFLVSFYNNEISEKSEIFDDQFSVERPDGSNFTLKIRSTKLEDSAMYFCASSDRRTASGNTIYFGEGSWLTVV.

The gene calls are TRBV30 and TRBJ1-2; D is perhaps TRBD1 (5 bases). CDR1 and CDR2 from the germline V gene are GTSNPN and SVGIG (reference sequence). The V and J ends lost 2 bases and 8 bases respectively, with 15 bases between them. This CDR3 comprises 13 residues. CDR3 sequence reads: CAWSRTQEGGYTF. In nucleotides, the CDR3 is TGTGCCTGGAGTCGGACGCAGGAGGGGGGCTACACCTTC.

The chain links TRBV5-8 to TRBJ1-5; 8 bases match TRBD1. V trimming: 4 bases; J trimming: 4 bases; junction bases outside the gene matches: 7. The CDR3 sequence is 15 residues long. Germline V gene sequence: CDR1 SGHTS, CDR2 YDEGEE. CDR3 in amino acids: CASSPGQGWNQPQHF. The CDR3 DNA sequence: TGTGCCAGCAGCCCCGGACAGGGTTGGAATCAGCCCCAGCATTTT.

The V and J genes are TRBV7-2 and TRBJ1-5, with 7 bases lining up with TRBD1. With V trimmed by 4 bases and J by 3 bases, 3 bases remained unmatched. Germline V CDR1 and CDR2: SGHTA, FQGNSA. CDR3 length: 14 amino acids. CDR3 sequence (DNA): TGTGCCAGCAGCTCACAGGGGATCAATCAGCCCCAGCATTTT. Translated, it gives CASSSQGINQPQHF.

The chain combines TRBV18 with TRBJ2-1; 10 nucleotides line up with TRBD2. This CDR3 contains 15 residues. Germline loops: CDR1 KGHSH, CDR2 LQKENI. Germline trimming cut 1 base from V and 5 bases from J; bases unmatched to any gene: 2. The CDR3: CASSPRSGGDNEQFF. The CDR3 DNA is TGTGCCAGCTCACCACGAAGCGGGGGGGACAATGAGCAGTTCTTC.

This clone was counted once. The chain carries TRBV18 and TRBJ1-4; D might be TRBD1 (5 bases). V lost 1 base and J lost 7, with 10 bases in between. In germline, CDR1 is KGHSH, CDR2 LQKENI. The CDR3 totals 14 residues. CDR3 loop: CASSPRGVGEKLFF. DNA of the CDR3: TGTGCCAGCTCACCACGGGGGGTCGGTGAAAAACTGTTTTTT. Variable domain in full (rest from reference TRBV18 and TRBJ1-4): NAGVMQNPRHLVRRRGQEARLRCSPMKGHSHVYWYRQLPEEGLKFMVYLQKENIIDESGMPKERFSAEFPKEGPSILRIQQVVRGDSAAYFCASSPRGVGEKLFFGSGTQLSVL.

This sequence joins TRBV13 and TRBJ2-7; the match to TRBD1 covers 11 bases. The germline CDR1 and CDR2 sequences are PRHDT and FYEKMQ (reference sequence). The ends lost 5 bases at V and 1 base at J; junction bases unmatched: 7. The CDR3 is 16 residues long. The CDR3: CASSVSGTGGSYEQYF. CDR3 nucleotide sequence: TGTGCCAGCAGCGTATCCGGGACAGGGGGGTCCTACGAGCAGTACTTC.

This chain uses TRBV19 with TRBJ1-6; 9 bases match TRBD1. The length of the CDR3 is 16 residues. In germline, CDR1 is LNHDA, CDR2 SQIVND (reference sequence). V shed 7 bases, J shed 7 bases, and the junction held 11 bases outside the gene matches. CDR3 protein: CASTQGQGFSNSPLHF. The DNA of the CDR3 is TGTGCCAGTACCCAGGGACAGGGTTTCAGCAATTCACCCCTCCACTTT.

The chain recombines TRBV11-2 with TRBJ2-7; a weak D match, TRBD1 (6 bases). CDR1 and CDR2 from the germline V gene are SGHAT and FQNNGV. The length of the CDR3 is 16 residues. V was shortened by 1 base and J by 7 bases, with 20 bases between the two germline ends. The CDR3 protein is CASSLGRRGRSGEQYF. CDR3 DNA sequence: TGTGCCAGCAGCTTAGGACGCAGGGGCAGGTCTGGAGAGCAGTACTTC.

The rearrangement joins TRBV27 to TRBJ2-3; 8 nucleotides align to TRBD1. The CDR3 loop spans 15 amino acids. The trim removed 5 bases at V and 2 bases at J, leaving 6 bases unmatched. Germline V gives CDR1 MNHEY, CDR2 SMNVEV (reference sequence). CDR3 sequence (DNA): TGTGCCAGCAGTCTGACAGGGGCCTTCACAGATACGCAGTATTTT. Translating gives CASSLTGAFTDTQYF.

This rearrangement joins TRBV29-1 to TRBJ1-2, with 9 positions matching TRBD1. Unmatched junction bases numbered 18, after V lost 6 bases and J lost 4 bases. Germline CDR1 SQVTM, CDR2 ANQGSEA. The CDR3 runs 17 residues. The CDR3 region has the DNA TGCAGCGTGAGGGGGGACAGGGTAGGGCAAAATTCCTATGGCTACACCTTC. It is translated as CSVRGDRVGQNSYGYTF.

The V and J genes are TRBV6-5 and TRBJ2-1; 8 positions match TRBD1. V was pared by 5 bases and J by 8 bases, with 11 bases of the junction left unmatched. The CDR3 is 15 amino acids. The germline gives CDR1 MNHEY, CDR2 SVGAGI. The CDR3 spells CASSTFRGPDDEQFF. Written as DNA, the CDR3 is TGTGCCAGCAGTACTTTCAGGGGGCCGGACGATGAGCAGTTCTTC.